The 22 T cell receptor beta chains given below trace back to one sample, sequenced in a study of neurological immune-mediated disorders. Time point in this sample: technical triplicate 2. Using its own MiXCR run on the 5' RACE reads, TCRdb lists one record per CDR3 protein. The table records about 59,000 distinct CDR3 sequences, more than 20% of them present only once. The sequenced sample was PBMCs. Every receptor here comes from a man between 60 and 75 years old with HTLV-1-associated myelopathy (HAM/TSP).

About this clonotype: At one boundary the junction diverges from the germline segment, which might be a read error. V gene TRBV5-1 combines with J gene TRBJ1-1; the match to TRBD1 covers 7 bases. This CDR3 is 13 amino acids long. CDR1 SGHRS and CDR2 YFSETQ come from the germline V gene. The CDR3 DNA reads as TGCGCCAACAGCGAATACAGGGGATCTGAAGCTTTCTTT. Amino acid sequence: CANSEYRGSEAFF.

This clonotype was observed at least ten times. The V gene is TRBV5-1, the J gene TRBJ2-2; D remains ambiguous. Germline CDR1 reads SGHRS; CDR2 reads YFSETQ. The V end lost 1 base, the J end lost 0 bases, and 4 bases lay between the germline ends. The CDR3 loop spans 14 amino acids. CDR3 nucleotide sequence: TGCGCCAGCAGCTTGACACCGAACACCGGGGAGCTGTTTTTT. This codes for CASSLTPNTGELFF.

This clonotype has ten or more counts. As DNA, the CDR3 is TGTGCCAGCAGAACCACAGGGCCGGGCGAGCGTGGCTACACCTTC. Translated: CASRTTGPGERGYTF. This chain connects TRBV12-3 or TRBV12-4 to TRBJ1-2, with a possible D match to TRBD1 (6 bases). The CDR3 consists of 15 residues. Deletions cut 6 bases from V and 7 bases from J, with 21 bases between.

The count of this clonotype is one. The chain combines TRBV5-1 with TRBJ2-3, with 7 positions matching TRBD2. Germline V gene lookup returns CDR1 SGHRS and CDR2 YFSETQ. This CDR3 is 16 amino acids long. The ends lost 2 bases at V and 6 bases at J; junction bases unmatched: 12. The CDR3 DNA sequence: TGCGCCAGCAGCTTTGCCGGCGGGAGTGCCGGGGATACGCAGTATTTT. Protein: CASSFAGGSAGDTQYF.

In this sample, this clonotype turned up many times. This chain joins TRBV5-1 and TRBJ1-1; D uncertain. This CDR3 is 13 amino acids long. Germline V gives CDR1 SGHRS, CDR2 YFSETQ. Trimming took off 8 bases at V and 2 bases at J, with 13 bases between the two ends. For the CDR3, the DNA is TGCGCCAGTAAACTAGTCCAAAACACTGAAGCTTTCTTT. The encoded protein is CASKLVQNTEAFF. The full variable domain, with the rest looked up from reference TRBV5-1 and TRBJ1-1, is KAGVTQTPRYLIKTRGQQVTLSCSPISGHRSVSWYQQTPGQGLQFLFEYFSETQRNKGNFPGRFSGRQFSNSRSEMNVSTLELGDSALYLCASKLVQNTEAFFGQGTRLTVV.

V gene TRBV20-1 combines with J gene TRBJ2-7, with D possibly matching TRBD2 (5 bases). CDR3 size: 12 residues. Germline CDR1 DFQATT, CDR2 SNEGSKA (reference sequence). Trimming cost V 5 bases and J 6 bases, with 14 bases left between them. The CDR3 nucleotides read TGCAGTGCTTCCCTAAGAGGGAGCGAGCAGTACTTC. Amino acid sequence: CSASLRGSEQYF.

This clonotype was counted at least ten times. The CDR3 loop is CASSSTRDRGSDQYF. The CDR3 DNA reads TGTGCCAGCAGCTCCACCCGGGACAGGGGGTCCGACCAGTACTTC. The chain couples TRBV7-9 to TRBJ2-7; 11 bases are shared with TRBD1. Germline CDR1 is SEHNR and CDR2 is FQNEAQ (reference sequence). The CDR3 has 15 residues. Trimming at V came to 4 bases and at J to 10 bases, leaving 12 bases not matched to a gene.

Comments on this clonotype: Possible read error: a much larger clone is one base away. This chain links TRBV5-1 with TRBJ2-7; D may be TRBD1 or TRBD2 (5 bases each). Looked up from germline, CDR1 is SGHRS and CDR2 is YFSETQ. The CDR3 extends over 14 amino acids. Deletions cut 2 bases from V and 6 bases from J, with 15 bases between. The DNA of the CDR3 is TGCGCCAGCAGCTTATTATCAGGGACGGTCGAGCAGTACTTC. It yields the protein CASSLLSGTVEQYF.

This clonotype showed up many times. The chain employs TRBV24-1 and TRBJ2-6; 11 bases map to TRBD1. CDR1 and CDR2 from the germline V gene are KGHDR and SFDVKD. The junction had 6 bases not matched to a gene; V was cut back by 2 bases and J by 1 base. The CDR3 sequence is 19 residues long. CDR3 loop: CATSDYGQGATSGANVLTF. The CDR3 DNA follows: TGTGCCACCAGTGATTACGGACAGGGGGCAACATCTGGGGCCAACGTCCTGACTTTC.

Many counts were recorded for this clonotype. V and J are TRBV5-5 and TRBJ2-1, with D maybe TRBD1 (7 bases). The CDR3 loop spans 15 amino acids. Germline V gene data show CDR1 as SGHKS and CDR2 as YYEKEE (reference sequence). Between the trimmed V and J ends, which lost 4 bases and 3 bases, there was a span of 14 bases. The CDR3 is CASSRGTAGYNEQFF. In DNA form, the CDR3 reads TGTGCCAGCAGCCGCGGGACAGCGGGCTACAATGAGCAGTTCTTC.

This clonotype was seen ten or more times. This rearrangement joins TRBV5-6 to TRBJ1-1; the D is unclear. Trimming shortened V by 3 bases and J by 1 base, and 10 bases separated the two germline ends. CDR1 is SGHDT and CDR2 is YYEEEE in the germline V gene. This CDR3 has 14 residues. As DNA, the CDR3 is TGTGCCAGCAGCTCGAATCTAAGGAACACTGAAGCTTTCTTT. Translation: CASSSNLRNTEAFF.

In its sample, this clonotype was seen many times. This sequence joins TRBV7-3 and TRBJ2-5, with no clear D. Germline V lookup: CDR1 SGHTA, CDR2 FQGTGA. Trimming shortened V by 1 base and J by 5 bases, and 17 bases separated the two germline ends. This CDR3 has 16 amino acids. This CDR3 reads CASSLNSLGPRETQYF. CDR3 sequence (DNA): TGTGCCAGCAGCTTAAACTCCCTTGGGCCCCGGGAGACCCAGTACTTC. Full variable domain (remainder filled in from reference TRBV7-3 and TRBJ2-5): GAGVSQTPSNKVTEKGKYVELRCDPISGHTALYWYRQSLGQGPEFLIYFQGTGAADDSGLPNDRFFAVRPEGSVSTLKIQRTERGDSAVYLCASSLNSLGPRETQYFGPGTRLLVL.

Many counts were recorded for this clonotype. The gene calls are TRBV3-1 and TRBJ2-1; TRBD1 is a possible D gene (5 bases). V was pared by 1 base and J by 2 bases, with 9 bases between. CDR3 length: 15 residues. Germline lookup yields CDR1 LGHDT and CDR2 YNNKEL (reference sequence). In nucleotides, the CDR3 is TGTGCCAGCAGCCAAGGTCGGACACCCTACAATGAGCAGTTCTTC. Protein sequence: CASSQGRTPYNEQFF.

This clonotype was seen repeatedly, ten times or more. The chain uses TRBV7-9 and TRBJ2-1, with TRBD2 matching over 8 bases. The CDR3 has 16 amino acids. Losses at the gene ends were 4 bases for V and 4 bases for J; bases not matched to a gene: 9. Germline values: CDR1 SEHNR, CDR2 FQNEAQ (reference sequence). CDR3 in DNA: TGTGCCAGCAGCTCCCTGGGTAGCGGGATATACAATGAGCAGTTCTTC. Translated: CASSSLGSGIYNEQFF.

This clonotype occurred many times. The V gene is TRBV9, the J gene TRBJ2-1; D uncertain. Germline-derived CDR1 and CDR2 are SGDLS and YYNGEE. The CDR3 length is 13 residues. Trimming removed 8 bases at V and 7 bases at J, with 16 bases between. The CDR3: CARRTKQENEQFF. The DNA of the CDR3 is TGTGCCAGGCGGACCAAACAAGAGAATGAGCAGTTCTTC.

This clonotype was found many times. The V gene is TRBV7-9, the J gene TRBJ2-2; D possibly uses TRBD1 or TRBD2 (5 bases each). V dropped 4 bases and J dropped 1 base, with 13 bases sitting between them. Per the germline V gene, CDR1 is SEHNR and CDR2 is FQNEAQ (reference sequence). The CDR3 is 16 amino acids. The CDR3 spells CASSSPGHWNTGELFF. DNA for the CDR3: TGTGCCAGCAGCTCCCCGGGGCATTGGAACACCGGGGAGCTGTTTTTT.

This clonotype was picked up many times. For the CDR3, the DNA is TGCAGTGCTAGCATGGCTAGGGGCAATGAGCAGTTCTTC. Translated: CSASMARGNEQFF. The chain joins TRBV20-1 to TRBJ2-1; perhaps TRBD1 as D (5 bases). Germline V gene lookup returns CDR1 DFQATT and CDR2 SNEGSKA (reference sequence). CDR3 length: 13 residues. V lost 3 bases, J lost 6 bases, and 12 bases lay in between.

This clonotype has a count of ten or more. CDR3 sequence reads: CSARATSGSFGTGELFF. Written as DNA, the CDR3 is TGCAGTGCTAGAGCAACTAGCGGGAGTTTCGGCACCGGGGAGCTGTTTTTT. This rearrangement joins TRBV20-1 to TRBJ2-2; 11 nucleotides align to TRBD2. CDR1 and CDR2 (germline): DFQATT, SNEGSKA (reference sequence). The V and J ends lost 1 base and 4 bases, in that order; junction bases with no gene match: 8. The length of the CDR3 is 17 residues.

This clonotype was counted ten times or more. This chain uses TRBV12-3 or TRBV12-4 with TRBJ2-1; perhaps TRBD1 as D (6 bases). The V gene lost 6 bases and the J gene lost 8 bases, with 14 bases spanning the gap. CDR3 length equals 13 residues. CDR3 in DNA: TGTGCCAGCAGCCGAGGGGGTTTTGATGAGCAGTTCTTC. This gives the protein CASSRGGFDEQFF.

This clonotype has at least ten counts. The chain is built from TRBV5-1 and TRBJ2-7, with D possibly matching TRBD1 (6 bases). Germline V gene data show CDR1 as SGHRS and CDR2 as YFSETQ. The length of the CDR3 is 14 residues. V was shortened by 4 bases and J by 3 bases, with 14 bases between the two germline ends. The CDR3 coding sequence is TGCGCCAGCAGCACCGGGCAGGGGTTCTACGAGCAGTACTTC. It codes for CASSTGQGFYEQYF.

This clonotype was counted many times. V gene TRBV12-3 or TRBV12-4 combines with J gene TRBJ2-7; the D is unclear. The V and J ends lost 1 base and 1 base respectively, with 11 bases between them. The CDR3 has 15 residues. The CDR3 loop is CASSLGADLSYEQYF. DNA of the CDR3: TGTGCCAGCAGTTTAGGGGCGGACCTTTCCTACGAGCAGTACTTC.

Ten or more counts support this clonotype. The gene calls are TRBV5-1 and TRBJ1-5; D is unresolved. V dropped 0 bases and J dropped 4 bases, with 8 bases sitting between them. The CDR3 runs to 14 residues. The germline gives CDR1 SGHRS, CDR2 YFSETQ. For the CDR3, the DNA is TGCGCCAGCAGCTTGGGAAGCCCTAATCAGCCCCAGCATTTT. It codes for CASSLGSPNQPQHF.